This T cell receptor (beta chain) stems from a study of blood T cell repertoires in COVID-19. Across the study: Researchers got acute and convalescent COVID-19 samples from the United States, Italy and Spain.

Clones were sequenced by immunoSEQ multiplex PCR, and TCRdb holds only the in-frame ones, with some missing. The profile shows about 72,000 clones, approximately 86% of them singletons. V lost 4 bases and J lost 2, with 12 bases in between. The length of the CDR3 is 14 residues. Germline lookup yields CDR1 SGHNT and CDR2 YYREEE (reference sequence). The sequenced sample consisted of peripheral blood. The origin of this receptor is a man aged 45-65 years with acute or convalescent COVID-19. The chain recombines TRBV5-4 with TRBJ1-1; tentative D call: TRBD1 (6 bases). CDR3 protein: CASSPGQINTEAFF. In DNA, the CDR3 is TGTGCCAGCAGCCCCGGACAGATCAACACTGAAGCTTTCTTT.